This TCR beta chain was profiled in a study of T cells after yellow fever vaccination. As regards this clonotype: Its specificity is unknown.

Each CDR3 protein gets one entry after TCRdb re-called the 5' RACE reads with MiXCR. The data show 300,000 or so distinct CDR3 sequences, roughly 7% seen once. Study-wide points: Booster samples showed a return of most primary-vaccination clones (around 96% CD4, approximately 85% CD8).

CDR1 is DFQATT and CDR2 is SNEGSKA in the germline V gene (reference sequence). The V end lost 2 bases, the J end lost 5 bases, and 9 bases lay between the germline ends. The CDR3 runs 12 residues. The chain combines TRBV20-1 with TRBJ1-2; possible D gene TRBD1, 5 bases. The starting material was PBMCs, obtained roughly 47 days after the first yellow fever vaccination. This sequence originates from a young man who received the YFV17D yellow fever vaccine. CDR3 region: CSARKGPYGYTF. The CDR3 bases are TGCAGTGCTAGAAAGGGGCCATATGGCTACACCTTC.